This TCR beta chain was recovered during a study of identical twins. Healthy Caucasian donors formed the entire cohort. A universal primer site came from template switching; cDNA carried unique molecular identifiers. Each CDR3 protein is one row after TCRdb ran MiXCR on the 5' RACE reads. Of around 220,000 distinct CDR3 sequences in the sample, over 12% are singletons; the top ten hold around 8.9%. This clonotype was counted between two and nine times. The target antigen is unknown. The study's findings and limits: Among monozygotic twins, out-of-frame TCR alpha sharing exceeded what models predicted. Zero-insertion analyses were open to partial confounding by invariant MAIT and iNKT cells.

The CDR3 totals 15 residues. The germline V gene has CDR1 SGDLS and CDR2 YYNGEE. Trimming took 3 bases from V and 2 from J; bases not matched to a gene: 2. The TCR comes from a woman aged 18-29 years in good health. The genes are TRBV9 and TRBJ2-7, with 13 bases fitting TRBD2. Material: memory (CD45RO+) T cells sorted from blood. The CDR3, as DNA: TGTGCCAGCAGCGCGGGACTAGCGGGGCCCTACGAGCAGTACTTC. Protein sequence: CASSAGLAGPYEQYF.